Shown below are 7 T cell receptor beta chains from a single sample sequenced in a study of T cells after yellow fever vaccination. TCRdb processed the 5' RACE reads anew with MiXCR; each CDR3 protein has one entry. The table has more than 250,000 distinct CDR3 sequences, 6.8% seen once. This specimen consisted of PBMCs, obtained roughly seven weeks after the first yellow fever vaccination. These receptors all stem from a man aged 18 to 30 who received the YFV17D yellow fever vaccine.

The chain combines TRBV6-5 with TRBJ2-7, with TRBD1 matching 9 bases. Germline V gene data show CDR1 as MNHEY and CDR2 as SVGAGI. There are 12 residues in the CDR3. The V segment lost 5 bases and the J segment 6 bases; nucleotides outside the gene matches: 2. The CDR3 spells CASSPQGAEQYF. In DNA, the CDR3 is TGTGCCAGCAGTCCACAGGGGGCCGAGCAGTACTTC.

Regarding this clonotype: No conserved phenylalanine or tryptophan is present at the end of the CDR3, so a read error is the likely explanation. The chain employs TRBV19 and TRBJ2-3, with 12 bases aligning to TRBD1. Germline CDR1 and CDR2: LNHDA and SQIVND (reference sequence). This CDR3 spans 15 amino acids. Trimming at V came to 4 bases and at J to 7 bases, leaving 6 bases not matched to a gene. The CDR3 spells CASSTGTGGSYTQYY. CDR3 coding DNA: TGTGCCAGTAGTACCGGGACAGGGGGCTCATATACGCAGTATTAT.

This clonotype was picked up a small number of times. The V call is TRBV6-1, the J call TRBJ1-5; tentatively, D is TRBD1 (6 bases). This CDR3 is built from 15 residues. Deletions cut 6 bases from V and 4 bases from J, with 16 bases between. The germline gives CDR1 MNHNS, CDR2 SASEGT. CDR3 residues: CASRFAGEKNQPQHF. CDR3 nucleotide sequence: TGTGCCAGCAGGTTCGCAGGGGAAAAAAATCAGCCCCAGCATTTT.

The chain has TRBV7-9 and TRBJ1-1, with 7 positions matching TRBD1. The germline CDR1 and CDR2 sequences are SEHNR and FQNEAQ (reference sequence). This CDR3 has 16 amino acids. The J segment lost 5 bases and the V segment lost 5 bases, leaving 14 bases of the junction unmatched. The CDR3 loop is CASSPDRYALGTEAFF. Written as DNA, the CDR3 is TGTGCCAGCAGCCCGGACAGGTACGCCCTTGGGACTGAAGCTTTCTTT.

A few counts support this clonotype. The genes are TRBV29-1 and TRBJ1-2; D gene uncertain. Looked up from germline, CDR1 is SQVTM and CDR2 is ANQGSEA. The CDR3 contains 14 residues. V was shortened by 3 bases and J by 8 bases, with 19 bases between the two germline ends. Here the CDR3 reads CSVDTQRRVQGYTF. Written as DNA, the CDR3 is TGCAGCGTTGACACCCAGAGGAGGGTTCAGGGCTACACCTTC. The whole variable domain, filled in from reference TRBV29-1 and TRBJ1-2, reads SAVISQKPSRDICQRGTSLTIQCQVDSQVTMMFWYRQQPGQSLTLIATANQGSEATYESGFVIDKFPISRPNLTFSTLTVSNMSPEDSSIYLCSVDTQRRVQGYTFGSGTRLTVV.

This clonotype occurred a few times. The J gene is TRBJ2-3, the V gene TRBV20-1, with D perhaps matching TRBD2 (5 bases). The germline V and J ends were trimmed by 4 bases and 6 bases, with 14 bases remaining between them. Germline V gene lookup returns CDR1 DFQATT and CDR2 SNEGSKA (reference sequence). This CDR3 has 13 residues. CDR3 sequence: CSATSGNRDTQYF. The CDR3 nucleotides read TGCAGTGCTACCTCCGGGAATCGGGATACGCAGTATTTT.

This clonotype has just a few counts. CDR3 sequence reads: CATSSGAQGSVSTDTQYF. The CDR3 region has the DNA TGTGCCACCAGCAGTGGAGCTCAGGGTAGCGTTAGCACAGATACGCAGTATTTT. This chain uses TRBV15 with TRBJ2-3; D is tentatively TRBD1 or TRBD2 (5 bases each). The germline V gene has CDR1 LNHNV and CDR2 YYDKDF (reference sequence). Trimming removed 3 bases from V and 0 bases from J, with 19 bases in between. The CDR3 loop spans 18 amino acids. The full variable domain, completed using reference TRBV15 and TRBJ2-3, is DAMVIQNPRYQVTQFGKPVTLSCSQTLNHNVMYWYQQKSSQAPKLLFHYYDKDFNNEADTPDNFQSRRPNTSFCFLDIRSPGLGDTAMYLCATSSGAQGSVSTDTQYFGPGTRLTVL.